The clone carrying this T cell receptor beta chain was counted only a few times. TCRdb itself ran the 5' RACE reads through MiXCR, one entry per CDR3 protein. This table has 250,000 or so distinct CDR3 sequences, around 6.7% appearing once. This sample was included in a study of T cells after yellow fever vaccination. The CDR3 runs 14 residues. Germline V gives CDR1 SGHKS, CDR2 YYEKEE (reference sequence). With 0 bases removed from V and 3 bases from J, the gap between germline ends came to 8 bases. The J gene is TRBJ2-3, the V gene TRBV5-5, with D hard to call. This clonotype originated in a man between 25 and 39 years old who received the YFV17D yellow fever vaccine. This specimen was CD4+ T cells sorted from PBMCs, taken on the day of the yellow fever booster vaccination. The CDR3 nucleotides read TGTGCCAGCAGCTTGGCGGTGCGTACAGATACGCAGTATTTT. Residues: CASSLAVRTDTQYF.